Following are 10 T cell receptor beta chains from one sample sequenced in a study of cytomegalovirus exposure and HLA in healthy donors. Profiling relied on immunoSEQ multiplex PCR, and the TCRdb table lists in-frame clones only, not all of them. The sample has 140,000 to 150,000 clones, roughly 87% seen once. Sequencing input: PBMCs. The receptor set was obtained from a man aged 18 to 29 in good health and CMV-seropositive.

This chain joins TRBV28 and TRBJ1-2, with 9 bases that match TRBD1. The V and J ends lost 8 bases and 5 bases, in that order; junction bases with no gene match: 12. Germline V CDR1 and CDR2: MDHEN, SYDVKM. CDR3 length: 15 residues. The CDR3 loop is CASLTGTGPWYGYTF. Written as DNA, the CDR3 is TGTGCCAGCCTTACCGGGACAGGGCCTTGGTATGGCTACACCTTC.

The gene calls are TRBV27 and TRBJ1-5; D remains unclear. The germline CDR1 and CDR2 sequences are MNHEY and SMNVEV (reference sequence). This CDR3 has 16 residues. Trimming cost V 3 bases and J 2 bases, with 14 bases left between them. DNA for the CDR3: TGTGCCAGCAGTTTTGGTTCGGGTATGGGCAATCAGCCCCAGCATTTT. Amino acids: CASSFGSGMGNQPQHF.

This chain links TRBV18 with TRBJ2-2, with D possibly matching TRBD2 (5 bases). The CDR3 contains 14 residues. Germline assignment: CDR1 KGHSH and CDR2 LQKENI. Trimming shortened V by 3 bases and J by 7 bases, and 12 bases separated the two germline ends. CDR3 in amino acids: CASSPRESNGELFF. DNA for the CDR3: TGTGCCAGCTCACCGAGGGAGAGCAACGGGGAGCTGTTTTTT. Supplemented by reference TRBV18 and TRBJ2-2, the full variable domain reads NAGVMQNPRHLVRRRGQEARLRCSPMKGHSHVYWYRQLPEEGLKFMVYLQKENIIDESGMPKERFSAEFPKEGPSILRIQQVVRGDSAAYFCASSPRESNGELFFGEGSRLTVL.

V is TRBV2 and J is TRBJ1-1; D is possibly TRBD1 (6 bases). CDR1 SNHLY and CDR2 FYNNEI come from the germline V gene. The CDR3 contains 13 residues. V dropped 5 bases and J dropped 1 base, with 8 bases sitting between them. The CDR3 DNA sequence: TGTGCCAGCAGTACGGACAGGAACACTGAAGCTTTCTTT. Translating it yields CASSTDRNTEAFF.

The DNA for the CDR3 is TGCGCCAGCAGCGTTAACCAGGGGGCTTGGACTGAAGCTTTCTTT. It specifies CASSVNQGAWTEAFF. The chain combines TRBV5-1 with TRBJ1-1; TRBD1 matches 8 bases. Germline CDR1 is SGHRS and CDR2 is YFSETQ. This CDR3 contains 15 residues. V lost 4 bases to trimming and J lost 5 bases; unmatched junction nucleotides: 10.

This chain joins TRBV30 and TRBJ2-3; 7 bases map to TRBD2. The CDR3 extends over 14 amino acids. The V segment lost 2 bases and the J segment 6 bases; nucleotides outside the gene matches: 8. Germline CDR1 is GTSNPN and CDR2 is SVGIG (reference sequence). For the CDR3, the DNA is TGTGCCTGGAGTATGGGCGGGGGAGCGGATACGCAGTATTTT. Its translation: CAWSMGGGADTQYF.

The chain joins TRBV7-2 to TRBJ1-2, with D maybe TRBD1 (6 bases). The ends were cut back, 4 bases at V and 4 bases at J, with 16 bases in the middle. The CDR3 consists of 15 residues. Germline V gives CDR1 SGHTA, CDR2 FQGNSA. Here the CDR3 reads CASSSRQASPYGYTF. The CDR3 nucleotides read TGTGCCAGCAGCTCAAGACAGGCGTCCCCCTATGGCTACACCTTC. The variable domain in full, with the rest retrieved from reference TRBV7-2 and TRBJ1-2, is GAGVSQSPSNKVTEKGKDVELRCDPISGHTALYWYRQSLGQGLEFLIYFQGNSAPDKSGLPSDRFSAERTGGSVSTLTIQRTQQEDSAVYLCASSSRQASPYGYTFGSGTRLTVV.

The CDR3 is CASSKSSGRVEQYF. The CDR3 DNA sequence: TGTGCCAGCAGCAAGTCTAGCGGGAGGGTCGAGCAGTACTTC. The chain combines TRBV21-1 with TRBJ2-7; no DNA check was done on the table's D call, TRBD2. TRBV21-1 corresponds to a pseudogene. The CDR3 length is 14 residues.

The chain recombines TRBV28 with TRBJ1-5; D ambiguous. In germline, CDR1 is MDHEN, CDR2 SYDVKM. There are 17 residues in the CDR3. V shed 4 bases and J shed 4 bases, with 20 bases lying between them. In nucleotides, the CDR3 is TGTGCCAGCAGTTCCTCCCGCCTAGCAGTTTTTAATCAGCCCCAGCATTTT. Translation gives CASSSSRLAVFNQPQHF.

This chain uses TRBV11-3 with TRBJ2-2; D gene ambiguous. The CDR3 covers 15 residues. V lost 5 bases and J 0 bases, leaving 10 bases between the germline ends. Germline CDR1 and CDR2: SGHNT and YENEEA. CDR3 protein: CASSPISANTGELFF. CDR3 in DNA: TGTGCCAGCAGCCCCATCTCAGCGAACACCGGGGAGCTGTTTTTT.